The rows below give T cell receptor beta chains drawn from one sample of a study of CD8+CD57+ T cells in acquired aplastic anemia. TCRdb fed the reads into MiXCR, producing one record per CDR3 protein. The sample shows some 170,000 distinct CDR3 sequences, around half of them seen only once. Sequenced sample: sorted CD4+, CD8+, or CD8+CD57+ T cells (not recorded which) from PBMCs. The receptors originated from a human donor with aplastic anemia. CDR3s include the opening cysteine and the closing phenylalanine or tryptophan. Fields, in order: CDR3 DNA, CDR3 protein, D gene, V gene, J gene, clone size. A D gene is named only where the DNA matches it firmly. The size field is filled for only some rows; it gives once, few, many or a size class.

TGTGCCATCAGTGGATCCAGCGGCTATGAGCAGTTCTTC	CAISGSSGYEQFF	.	TRBV10-3	TRBJ2-1	few
TGTGCCAGTCGAACAGGTTACGAGCAGTACTTC	CASRTGYEQYF	.	TRBV2	TRBJ2-7	.
TGTGCCAGTAGACCCCAGGGGCAATACAATGAGCAGTTCTTC	CASRPQGQYNEQFF	.	TRBV19	TRBJ2-1	.
TGTGCCAGCAGTTCCGCCGGGACTCCCTACGAGCAGTACTTC	CASSSAGTPYEQYF	.	TRBV25-1	TRBJ2-7	few
TGTGCCAGCAGTCGACAGGGGAGTACTGAAGCTTTCTTT	CASSRQGSTEAFF	TRBD1	TRBV2	TRBJ1-1	.
TGTGCCAGCAGCTTGGGGCGGGGGAGCACAGATACGCAGTATTTT	CASSLGRGSTDTQYF	TRBD2	TRBV11-1	TRBJ2-3	once
TGTGCCAGCAGCTTAGGGGGTTTTGAGAGTTCCTACAATGAGCAGTTCTTC	CASSLGGFESSYNEQFF	.	TRBV7-9	TRBJ2-1	many
TGTGCCAGCAGCCAAAGACGTACGCCCTACGAGCAGTACTTC	CASSQRRTPYEQYF	.	TRBV13	TRBJ2-7	.
TGTGCCAGCAGCTTAGCTCCGAGCTCTCCTGAAGCTTTCTTT	CASSLAPSSPEAFF	.	TRBV7-2	TRBJ1-1	many
TGTGCCACCAAGCTCAGTTCGAGCTCCTATAATTCACCCCTCCACTTT	CATKLSSSSYNSPLHF	.	TRBV19	TRBJ1-6	once
TGTGCCAGCAGCAACGACAGGGGGCACGGCTACACCTTC	CASSNDRGHGYTF	TRBD1	TRBV13	TRBJ1-2	.
TGTGCCAGCAGTTTAGGGTGGACGGGACGGCAGTACTTC	CASSLGWTGRQYF	.	TRBV10-3	TRBJ2-7	.
TGCGCCAGAGGGCAGGGAGATAACGACCTCCACGAGCAGTACTTC	CARGQGDNDLHEQYF	.	TRBV10-1	TRBJ2-7	.
TGCGCCAGCAGCTTGGCCAGGACAGGGCCTTACGAGCAGTACTTC	CASSLARTGPYEQYF	TRBD1	TRBV5-1	TRBJ2-7	many
TGCAGCGTTGAACTAGCGGAGGCGACCTACACCGGGGAGCTGTTTTTT	CSVELAEATYTGELFF	TRBD2	TRBV29-1	TRBJ2-2	.
TGTGCCACAGGGGTAGCTAACTATGGCTACACCTTC	CATGVANYGYTF	.	TRBV19	TRBJ1-2	many
TGTGCCAGCAGGCTGGGGATTTCACCAAAGTACGAGCAGTACTTC	CASRLGISPKYEQYF	.	TRBV2	TRBJ2-7	.
TGCAGTGCTAGGTATCGGGAATCCTATAATTCACCCCTCCACTTT	CSARYRESYNSPLHF	.	TRBV20-1	TRBJ1-6	once
TGCAGTGCTGGGACTAGCGGGGGGAAGCAGTTCTTC	CSAGTSGGKQFF	TRBD2	TRBV20-1	TRBJ2-1	many
TGTGCCAGCAGCTTCTGGGTTGGACTACCGGGGGAGACCCAGTACTTC	CASSFWVGLPGETQYF	.	TRBV7-9	TRBJ2-5	many
TGTGCCAGCAGTGTGGGGACAGGGGGCTACTATGGCTACACCTTC	CASSVGTGGYYGYTF	TRBD1	TRBV2	TRBJ1-2	.
TGTGCCAGCACCCCGACAGGGGCGGATCAGCCCCAGCATTTT	CASTPTGADQPQHF	TRBD1	TRBV12-3/TRBV12-4	TRBJ1-5	many
TGTGCCAGCAGCAGCAGGGACCGAGCCTACGAGCAGTACTTC	CASSSRDRAYEQYF	.	TRBV5-6	TRBJ2-7	many
TGTGCCAGTAGGCGACTAGCGGTTTTTAACACCGGGGAGCTGTTTTTT	CASRRLAVFNTGELFF	TRBD2	TRBV19	TRBJ2-2	many
TGCAGTGCTAGGGCCCCGGGACAAAGCAATCAGCCCCAGCATTTT	CSARAPGQSNQPQHF	.	TRBV20-1	TRBJ1-5	many
TGTGCCAGCAGTTACTCAACGGACGTGAACACTGAAGCTTTCTTT	CASSYSTDVNTEAFF	.	TRBV6-5	TRBJ1-1	.
TGTGCCAGTTTCAGTCGGGACAACTATGGCTACACCTTC	CASFSRDNYGYTF	.	TRBV19	TRBJ1-2	.
TGTGCCAGCAGCCGAGAAGCGGTAACAAATAACTATGGCTACACCTTC	CASSREAVTNNYGYTF	.	TRBV11-2	TRBJ1-2	once
TGTGCCAGCAGTTCCCGACAGAGGACTGAAGCTTTCTTT	CASSSRQRTEAFF	.	TRBV6-5	TRBJ1-1	.
TGCAGCGTTGTAGGACTGGGGGTGGATGAGCAGTTCTTC	CSVVGLGVDEQFF	.	TRBV29-1	TRBJ2-1	.
TGTGCCAGTCACAGGGGATCCATCTCTGGCTACACCTTC	CASHRGSISGYTF	TRBD1	TRBV2	TRBJ1-2	.
TGTGCCAGCGCGGGGGGGAATCAGCCCCAGCATTTT	CASAGGNQPQHF	.	TRBV25-1	TRBJ1-5	.
TGTGCCATCAGTGAGGGCAGGGGGACTGAAGCTTTCTTT	CAISEGRGTEAFF	TRBD1	TRBV10-3	TRBJ1-1	.
TGTGCCAGCAGCCAAGGGGTGAGGGGGGAGCAGTACTTC	CASSQGVRGEQYF	.	TRBV3-1	TRBJ2-7	many
TGTGCCATCAGTCTCGGTTTTACAGGTTCCTACAATGAGCAGTTCTTC	CAISLGFTGSYNEQFF	.	TRBV10-3	TRBJ2-1	.
TGTGCCAGCAGTTACTCGGGACTAGCGGGGTGGGGCAATGAGCAGTTCTTC	CASSYSGLAGWGNEQFF	TRBD2	TRBV6-2/TRBV6-3	TRBJ2-1	.
TGTGCCAGCAGCTTGGGCAGGGGAACAACCTATGGCTACACCTTC	CASSLGRGTTYGYTF	.	TRBV7-8	TRBJ1-2	many
TGTGCCAGTACAGGGGGAGCGGGGGCCCGCACAGATACGCAGTATTTT	CASTGGAGARTDTQYF	.	TRBV10-3	TRBJ2-3	many
TGCAGTGCTAGAGTCGGGGGGAACAATGAGCAGTTCTTC	CSARVGGNNEQFF	TRBD2	TRBV20-1	TRBJ2-1	many
TGCGCCAGCAGCCAAGATGGGCCCCCCAAGGTAGGTGGGGAGCTGTTTTTT	CASSQDGPPKVGGELFF	.	TRBV4-1	TRBJ2-2	.
TGTGCCAGCAGAGGGGACACCGGGTCTGAAGCTTTCTTT	CASRGDTGSEAFF	.	TRBV2	TRBJ1-1	.
TGTGCCTCCAGCCGGCTAGTGCAGCCCCAGCATTTT	CASSRLVQPQHF	.	TRBV2	TRBJ1-5	.
TGTGCCACCAGCCGAGGGACAGGGACCAACTATGGCTACACCTTC	CATSRGTGTNYGYTF	TRBD1	TRBV15	TRBJ1-2	many
TGTGCCAGCAGCCACCGTCTGGGTAGCGGGGGTAGCACAGATACGCAGTATTTT	CASSHRLGSGGSTDTQYF	TRBD2	TRBV4-2	TRBJ2-3	few
TGTGCCAGCAGGCCCTACAGGGGGACGTCCTACAATGAGCAGTTCTTC	CASRPYRGTSYNEQFF	TRBD1	TRBV7-9	TRBJ2-1	few
TGTGCCAGCAGAGCCCTAAGGGGACAGGGTAATGAGCAGTTCTTC	CASRALRGQGNEQFF	TRBD1	TRBV2	TRBJ2-1	.